This T cell receptor beta chain was identified during a study of cytomegalovirus exposure and HLA in healthy donors. Overall study findings and caveats: In a later analysis, most CMV-associated TCR beta chains appeared HLA-restricted. According to the study, some 160 TCR beta chains were cytomegalovirus-associated. Common viral pathogens seemed, in a later analysis, to connect with several of the most significant clusters.

Use of 60 Vbeta and 13 Jbeta primers characterized the PCR. The table came from immunoSEQ multiplex PCR; TCRdb's copy has only in-frame clones and leaves some out. The sample has roughly 200,000 clones; over 75% are singletons. Trimming cost V 0 bases and J 4 bases, with 11 bases left between them. Germline CDR1 and CDR2: SGHRS and YFSETQ. The CDR3 is 14 residues long. To note about this clone: Its antigen is currently unknown.

The specimen was PBMCs. This sequence originates from a woman aged 50 to 60 in good health and CMV-seronegative. The rearrangement uses TRBV5-1 and TRBJ2-7; D may be TRBD1 (6 bases). Here the CDR3 reads CASSLATGRYEQYF. The CDR3 DNA follows: TGCGCCAGCAGCTTGGCGACAGGAAGATACGAGCAGTACTTC.